Listed here are 24 T cell receptor beta chains from one sample, sequenced in a study of T cell clonality in common variable immunodeficiency. Findings and limits, study-wide: Common variable immunodeficiency TCR beta sequences reportedly had fewer deletions and N-nucleotide insertions.

Data came from immunoSEQ multiplex PCR; TCRdb stores just in-frame clones and leaves some out. Captured here are about 17,000 clones, none seen once; the top ten comprise about 14%. These TCRs' antigens remain unknown. Sequencing was performed on peripheral blood mononuclear cells. The receptor source for this set is a human donor with common variable immunodeficiency.

This clone has just a few counts. The CDR3 loop is CASSSRLAGGPAVEQFF. The CDR3 DNA, read in part, is TGTGCCAGCAGCTCAAGGCTAGCGGGAGGGCCGGCGGTTGAG. The chain couples TRBV7-6 to TRBJ2-1, with 12 bases fitting TRBD2. The read terminates 3 residues ahead of where the CDR3 ends, so the germline J gene completes it. V lost 4 bases and J lost 9; bases outside the gene matches: 13. Germline V gene lookup returns CDR1 SGHVS and CDR2 FNYEAQ. The CDR3 length is 17 residues. The full variable domain, its missing parts supplied by reference TRBV7-6 and TRBJ2-1, is GAGVSQSPRYKVTKRGQDVALRCDPISGHVSLYWYRQALGQGPEFLTYFNYEAQQDKSGLPNDRFSAERPEGSISTLTIQRTEQRDSAMYRCASSSRLAGGPAVEQFFGPGTRLTVL.

This clone was counted many times. The read terminates 3 residues ahead of where the CDR3 ends, so the germline J gene completes it. The V gene is TRBV2, the J gene TRBJ2-2; TRBD2 is a possible D gene (5 bases). V dropped 5 bases and J dropped 5 bases, with 12 bases sitting between them. This CDR3 region has 14 residues. CDR1 SNHLY and CDR2 FYNNEI come from the germline V gene. The CDR3 loop reads CASSRTDWTGELFF. CDR3 DNA (partial): TGTGCCAGCAGTCGGACTGATTGGACCGGGGAG.

This clone was seen a handful of times. The CDR3 end is not reached by the read, which stops 3 residues before it; the germline J gene fills it in. The chain links TRBV19 to TRBJ2-6; D possibly uses TRBD1 or TRBD2 (5 bases each). The CDR3 has 18 residues. V was trimmed by 5 bases and J by 0 bases, leaving 17 bases between them. Germline values: CDR1 LNHDA, CDR2 SQIVND (reference sequence). The sequenced part of the CDR3 DNA is TGTGCCAGTAGTCCCCAGTATTCGAGGGGCTCTGGGGCCAACGTC. Translated: CASSPQYSRGSGANV. The whole CDR3 protein is CASSPQYSRGSGANVLTF.

The sample holds a few counts of this clone. The CDR3 end falls 3 residues outside the read, so it is completed with the germline J gene. The sample has other DNA sequences that encode this CDR3 too. V gene TRBV7-2 combines with J gene TRBJ1-4, with TRBD1 as a possible D gene (6 bases). The V end was cut by 1 base, the J end by 3 bases, with 9 bases between. The CDR3 consists of 15 residues. The germline gives CDR1 SGHTA, CDR2 FQGNSA. The CDR3 here is CASSLGGGANEKLFF. Incomplete CDR3 DNA: TGTGCCAGCAGCTTAGGGGGGGGCGCTAATGAAAAA.

This clone was found a few times. The read stops 3 residues short of the end of the CDR3; the missing end is completed from the germline J gene. This chain joins TRBV7-2 and TRBJ1-2; 9 nucleotides align to TRBD1. The CDR3 spans 14 residues. With V trimmed by 5 bases and J by 6 bases, 7 bases remained unmatched. Germline V gene data show CDR1 as SGHTA and CDR2 as FQGNSA. Partial CDR3 DNA: TGTGCCAGCAGCCACAGGGGGCCGTGGGATGGC. It encodes CASSHRGPWDG. The entire CDR3 protein is CASSHRGPWDGYTF.

Comment on this clone: The read ends 3 residues shy of where the CDR3 ends; the end is completed using the germline J gene. The rearrangement uses TRBV7-9 and TRBJ2-5, with a possible D match to TRBD2 (5 bases). V gave up 1 base and J gave up 5 bases, with 14 bases separating them. The germline gives CDR1 SEHNR, CDR2 FQNEAQ (reference sequence). This CDR3 has 15 amino acids. The sequenced CDR3 bases are TGTGCCAGCAGCTTAGTATCGGTCCAGCGGGAGACC. Its translation is CASSLVSVQRET. The full CDR3 protein is CASSLVSVQRETQYF.

This clone was observed a few times. The CDR3 goes on 3 residues after the read ends, and that part is filled in from the germline J gene. The chain employs TRBV2 and TRBJ1-5, with 7 bases matching TRBD1. The CDR3 runs to 14 residues. V shed 4 bases, J shed 9 bases, and the junction held 9 bases outside the gene matches. Germline lookup yields CDR1 SNHLY and CDR2 FYNNEI. The CDR3: CASSGEAGGMPQHF. The CDR3 DNA, read in part, is TGTGCCAGCAGTGGTGAAGCAGGGGGGATGCCC.

This clone appeared many times. Read sequence stops 3 residues before the CDR3 end, and the germline J gene provides the missing end. This chain uses TRBV19 with TRBJ2-2; weak D call: TRBD1 (5 bases). The CDR3 has 15 amino acids. In germline, CDR1 is LNHDA, CDR2 SQIVND (reference sequence). Trimming shortened V by 4 bases and J by 7 bases, and 16 bases separated the two germline ends. CDR3 DNA, as far as it was read: TGTGCCAGTAGTACCTCGACAGTCAAGGTCGGGGAG. Translated: CASSTSTVKVGE. The full CDR3 is CASSTSTVKVGELFF.

Concerning this clone: The read terminates 3 residues ahead of where the CDR3 ends, so the germline J gene completes it. The chain recombines TRBV18 with TRBJ2-1, with a weak D call TRBD1 (5 bases). CDR1 KGHSH and CDR2 LQKENI come from the germline V gene. Trimming removed 6 bases from V and 8 bases from J, with 26 bases in between. This CDR3 comprises 17 residues. Here the CDR3 reads CASSLIRGSAFYDEQFF. Incomplete CDR3 DNA: TGTGCCAGCTCCCTCATAAGGGGATCTGCTTTTTACGATGAG.

Turning to this clone: The read comes to an end 3 residues before the CDR3 does, leaving the germline J gene to fill in the end. The chain recombines TRBV5-1 with TRBJ2-5, with 13 bases matching TRBD2. Germline CDR1 SGHRS, CDR2 YFSETQ. The CDR3 has 17 amino acids. With 0 bases clipped from V and 5 bases from J, the junction kept 7 bases outside the gene matches. CDR3 residues: CASSLGTSGGAQETQYF. The part of the CDR3 DNA that was read is TGCGCCAGCAGCTTGGGAACTAGCGGGGGGGCCCAGGAGACC.

Concerning this clone: The read ends 3 residues before the CDR3 terminus; that terminus is restored from the germline J gene. J is TRBJ2-7 and V is TRBV7-9; 15 nucleotides line up with TRBD2. The CDR3 has 14 amino acids. CDR1 is SEHNR, CDR2 FQNEAQ, per germline (reference sequence). Trimming cost V 5 bases and J 6 bases; bases outside gene matches: 2. The chain's CDR3 is CASSPGLAGGEQYF. The DNA read from the CDR3 is TGTGCCAGCAGCCCGGGACTAGCGGGAGGCGAG.

Relative to its sample, this clone is medium-sized. The read terminates 3 residues ahead of where the CDR3 ends, so the germline J gene completes it. This sequence joins TRBV18 and TRBJ2-3; possible D gene TRBD2, 5 bases. The CDR3 contains 13 residues. V was cut by 3 bases and J by 6 bases, with 10 bases left in between. In germline, CDR1 is KGHSH, CDR2 LQKENI. The DNA read from the CDR3 is TGTGCCAGCTCACCGACTAAAATTGATACG. Translated, it gives CASSPTKIDT. The CDR3 reads in full as CASSPTKIDTQYF.

With regard to this clone: The sequence runs out 3 residues before the end of the CDR3; the remainder is reconstructed from the germline J gene. This chain uses TRBV7-2 with TRBJ2-5; no definite D call. The CDR3 contains 13 residues. V lost 1 base and J lost 5, with 8 bases in between. Germline V lookup: CDR1 SGHTA, CDR2 FQGNSA. The DNA read from the CDR3 is TGTGCCAGCAGCTTAGGGTACGGGGAGACC. Translation gives CASSLGYGET. In full, the CDR3 reads CASSLGYGETQYF.

With respect to this clone: The CDR3 end is not reached by the read, which stops 3 residues before it; the germline J gene fills it in. V and J are TRBV19 and TRBJ2-3, with 14 bases fitting TRBD2. This CDR3 comprises 16 residues. The germline CDR1 and CDR2 sequences are LNHDA and SQIVND (reference sequence). J gave up 4 bases and V 3 bases, and 3 bases lay outside the gene matches. CDR3 region: CASSIRTSGRPDTQYF. CDR3 bases read: TGTGCCAGTAGTATCCGGACTAGCGGGAGGCCAGATACG.

In its sample, this clone was seen a few times. The CDR3 DNA, read in part, is TGTGCCAGCTCACCCCAGGCGGGGGGAGGAGATACG. Translation gives CASSPQAGGGDT. The whole CDR3 protein reads CASSPQAGGGDTQYF. The rearrangement joins TRBV18 to TRBJ2-3, with 8 bases aligning to TRBD2. The CDR3 goes on 3 residues after the read ends, and that part is filled in from the germline J gene. The CDR3 runs 15 residues. The ends lost 3 bases at V and 5 bases at J; junction bases unmatched: 7. Germline CDR1 KGHSH, CDR2 LQKENI.

Worth noting for this clone: Read coverage stops 3 residues before the CDR3 terminus; the germline J gene supplies the remainder. J is TRBJ1-1 and V is TRBV2, with TRBD1 as a possible D gene (6 bases). The CDR3 length is 16 residues. V was shortened by 7 bases and J by 2 bases, with 20 bases between the two germline ends. CDR1 is SNHLY and CDR2 is FYNNEI in the germline V gene. CDR3 amino acids: CASISGAAFGNTEAFF. The CDR3 DNA, read in part, is TGTGCCAGCATATCAGGGGCCGCTTTCGGAAACACTGAA.

With respect to this clone: The CDR3 end is not reached by the read, which stops 3 residues before it; the germline J gene fills it in. V gene TRBV7-9 combines with J gene TRBJ1-1; D might be TRBD1 (6 bases). Germline V gene lookup returns CDR1 SEHNR and CDR2 FQNEAQ (reference sequence). This CDR3 region has 14 residues. Trimming took 5 bases from V and 5 from J, leaving 15 bases between them. The CDR3 DNA, read in part, is TGTGCCAGCAGCCCTCAACAGGGAAGGACTGAA. This sequence encodes CASSPQQGRTE. From start to end, the CDR3 is CASSPQQGRTEAFF.

As concerns this clone: One junction end disagrees with the germline gene, perhaps due to a read error. The sequenced fragment ends 3 residues before the CDR3 boundary, so the rest is inferred from the germline J gene. V usage is TRBV7-9 and J usage is TRBJ1-1; possibly TRBD1 for D (6 bases). Germline V gene sequence: CDR1 SEHNR, CDR2 FQNEAQ (reference sequence). The CDR3 is made up of 13 amino acids. CDR3 region: CSSSLRGTTEAFF. The sequenced part of the CDR3 DNA is TGTTCCAGCAGCTTAAGGGGGACCACTGAA.

The sample holds a few counts of this clone. Read coverage stops 3 residues before the CDR3 terminus; the germline J gene supplies the remainder. This chain links TRBV2 with TRBJ1-5; 10 nucleotides align to TRBD1. The ends lost 6 bases at V and 6 bases at J; junction bases unmatched: 8. The CDR3 is made up of 15 amino acids. Germline V CDR1 and CDR2: SNHLY, FYNNEI. Here the CDR3 reads CASRGTGASAQPQHF. Incomplete CDR3 DNA: TGTGCCAGCAGGGGGACAGGGGCCTCGGCTCAGCCC.

Regarding this clone: The read ends 3 residues before the CDR3 terminus; that terminus is restored from the germline J gene. The V and J genes are TRBV18 and TRBJ1-4, with D maybe TRBD1 (5 bases). This CDR3 region has 16 residues. Germline CDR1 is KGHSH and CDR2 is LQKENI. The V and J ends lost 4 bases and 0 bases respectively, with 12 bases between them. CDR3 DNA (partial): TGTGCCAGCTCACTCATGCAGGGTGCAACTAATGAAAAA. Protein product: CASSLMQGATNEK. The entire CDR3 is CASSLMQGATNEKLFF.

This clone has ten or more counts. The CDR3 protein is CAISDPGSWDTEAFF. CDR3 bases read: TGTGCCATCAGTGACCCGGGGTCATGGGACACTGAA. The chain has TRBV10-3 and TRBJ1-1; no clear D. The CDR3 end lies 3 residues beyond the end of the read and is filled in from the germline J gene. The CDR3 runs to 15 residues. Deletions cut 3 bases from V and 3 bases from J, with 14 bases between. Germline loops: CDR1 ENHRY, CDR2 SYGVKD.

About this clone itself: The read terminates 3 residues ahead of where the CDR3 ends, so the germline J gene completes it. The rearrangement links TRBV7-9 to TRBJ2-7; possible D gene TRBD1, 5 bases. Germline lookup yields CDR1 SEHNR and CDR2 FQNEAQ (reference sequence). Trimming removed 5 bases at V and 3 bases at J, with 14 bases between. The CDR3 runs 14 residues. The CDR3 region is CASSRQIRDYEQYF. The covered CDR3 bases are TGTGCCAGCAGCAGACAGATCCGAGACTACGAG.

On this clone itself: Read sequence stops 3 residues before the CDR3 end, and the germline J gene provides the missing end. This rearrangement joins TRBV7-2 to TRBJ2-3, with a weak D call TRBD2 (6 bases). The CDR3 totals 15 residues. V was clipped by 2 bases and J by 1 base, with 10 bases between them. Germline CDR1 and CDR2: SGHTA and FQGNSA. The CDR3 bases that were read are TGTGCCAGCAGCTTATACGGCGGGGGCACAGATACG. Its protein product is CASSLYGGGTDT. The CDR3, in full, reads CASSLYGGGTDTQYF.

This clone is termed medium-sized. The CDR3 extends 3 residues past the end of the read, so its final part is completed from the germline J gene. The rearrangement uses TRBV18 and TRBJ2-3; TRBD2 matches at 11 bases. Germline assignment: CDR1 KGHSH and CDR2 LQKENI. J lost 0 bases, V lost 5 bases, and 4 bases had no gene match. This CDR3 contains 16 residues. The sequenced CDR3 bases are TGTGCCAGCTCAGGGACTAGCGGAACTAGCACAGATACG. This translates into CASSGTSGTSTDT. In full, the CDR3 reads CASSGTSGTSTDTQYF. Together with reference TRBV18 and TRBJ2-3, the CDR3 gives the full variable domain: NAGVMQNPRHLVRRRGQEARLRCSPMKGHSHVYWYRQLPEEGLKFMVYLQKENIIDESGMPKERFSAEFPKEGPSILRIQQVVRGDSAAYFCASSGTSGTSTDTQYFGPGTRLTVL.